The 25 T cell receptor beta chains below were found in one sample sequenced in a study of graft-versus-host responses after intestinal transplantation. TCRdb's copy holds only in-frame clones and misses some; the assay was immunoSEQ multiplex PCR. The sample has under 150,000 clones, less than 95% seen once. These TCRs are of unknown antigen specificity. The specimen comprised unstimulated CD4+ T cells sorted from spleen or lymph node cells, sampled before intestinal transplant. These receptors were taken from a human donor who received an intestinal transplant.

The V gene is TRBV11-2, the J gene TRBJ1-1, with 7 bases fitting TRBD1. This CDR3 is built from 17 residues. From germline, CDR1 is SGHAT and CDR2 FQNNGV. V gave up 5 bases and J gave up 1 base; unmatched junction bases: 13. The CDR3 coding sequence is TGTGCCAGCAGCCCCCGATATATAACAGGGGAGAACACTGAAGCTTTCTTT. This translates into CASSPRYITGENTEAFF.

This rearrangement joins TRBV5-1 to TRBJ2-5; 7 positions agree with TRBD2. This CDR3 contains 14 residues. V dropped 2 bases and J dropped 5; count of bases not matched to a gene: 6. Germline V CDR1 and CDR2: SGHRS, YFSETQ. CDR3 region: CASSLGREGETQYF. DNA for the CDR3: TGCGCCAGCAGCTTAGGCAGGGAGGGGGAGACCCAGTACTTC.

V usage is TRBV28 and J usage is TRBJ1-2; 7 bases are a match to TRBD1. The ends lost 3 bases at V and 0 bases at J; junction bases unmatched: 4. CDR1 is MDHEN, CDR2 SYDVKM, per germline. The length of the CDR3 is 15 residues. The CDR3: CASSFYRGANYGYTF. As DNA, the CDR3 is TGTGCCAGCAGTTTCTACAGGGGAGCTAACTATGGCTACACCTTC.

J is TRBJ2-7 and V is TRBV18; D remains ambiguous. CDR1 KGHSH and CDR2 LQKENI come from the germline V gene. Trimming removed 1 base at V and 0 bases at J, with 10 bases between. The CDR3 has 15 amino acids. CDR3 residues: CASSPLAVSSYEQYF. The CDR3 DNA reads TGTGCCAGCTCACCACTGGCGGTAAGCTCCTACGAGCAGTACTTC.

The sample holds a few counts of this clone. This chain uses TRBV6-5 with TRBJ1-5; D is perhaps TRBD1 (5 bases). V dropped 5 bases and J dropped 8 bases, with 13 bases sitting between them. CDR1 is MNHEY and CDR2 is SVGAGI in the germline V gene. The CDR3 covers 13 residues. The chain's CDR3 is CASSGGTEKPQHF. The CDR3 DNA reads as TGTGCCAGCAGTGGGGGGACGGAAAAGCCCCAGCATTTT.

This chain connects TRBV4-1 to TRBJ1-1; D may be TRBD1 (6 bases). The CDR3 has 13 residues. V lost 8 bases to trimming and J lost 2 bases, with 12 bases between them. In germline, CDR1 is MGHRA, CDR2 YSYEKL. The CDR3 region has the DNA TGCGCCAGCCGTGGCAGGGGAAACACTGAAGCTTTCTTT. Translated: CASRGRGNTEAFF.

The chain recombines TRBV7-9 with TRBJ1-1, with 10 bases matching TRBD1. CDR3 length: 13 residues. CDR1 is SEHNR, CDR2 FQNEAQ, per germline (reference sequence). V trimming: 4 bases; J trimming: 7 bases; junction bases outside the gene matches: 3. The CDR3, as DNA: TGTGCCAGCAGCTCCGGGACAGGGGTTGAAGCTTTCTTT. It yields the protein CASSSGTGVEAFF. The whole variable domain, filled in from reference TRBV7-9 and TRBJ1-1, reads DTGVSQNPRHKITKRGQNVTFRCDPISEHNRLYWYRQTLGQGPEFLTYFQNEAQLEKSRLLSDRFSAERPKGSFSTLEIQRTEQGDSAMYLCASSSGTGVEAFFGQGTRLTVV.

The DNA of the CDR3 is TGTGCCAGCAGTTTCCAACAGGGTGGGGACTATGGCTACACCTTC. It encodes CASSFQQGGDYGYTF. The rearrangement uses TRBV6-6 and TRBJ1-2, with D tentatively TRBD1 (6 bases). Germline CDR1 is MNHNY and CDR2 is SVGAGI (reference sequence). This CDR3 is built from 15 residues. V was shortened by 4 bases and J by 3 bases, with 15 bases between the two germline ends.

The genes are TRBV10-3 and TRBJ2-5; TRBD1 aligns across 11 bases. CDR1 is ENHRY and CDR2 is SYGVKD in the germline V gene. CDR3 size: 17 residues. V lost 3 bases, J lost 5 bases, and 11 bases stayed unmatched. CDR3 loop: CAISDPDRGQNVETQYF. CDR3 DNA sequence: TGTGCCATCAGTGACCCGGACAGGGGGCAAAACGTGGAGACCCAGTACTTC.

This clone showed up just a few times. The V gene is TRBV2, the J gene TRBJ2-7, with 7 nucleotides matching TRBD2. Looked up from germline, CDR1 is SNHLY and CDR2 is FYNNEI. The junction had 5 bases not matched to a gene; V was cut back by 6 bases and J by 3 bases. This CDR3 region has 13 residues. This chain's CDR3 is CASRWGGSYEQYF. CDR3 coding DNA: TGTGCCAGCAGATGGGGCGGGAGCTACGAGCAGTACTTC.

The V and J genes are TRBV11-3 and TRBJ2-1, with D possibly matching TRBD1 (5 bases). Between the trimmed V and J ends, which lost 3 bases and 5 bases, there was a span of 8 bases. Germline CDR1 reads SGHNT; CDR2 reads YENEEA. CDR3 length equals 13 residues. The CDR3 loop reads CASSFSRDNEQFF. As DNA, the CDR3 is TGTGCCAGCAGCTTTAGCAGGGACAATGAGCAGTTCTTC.

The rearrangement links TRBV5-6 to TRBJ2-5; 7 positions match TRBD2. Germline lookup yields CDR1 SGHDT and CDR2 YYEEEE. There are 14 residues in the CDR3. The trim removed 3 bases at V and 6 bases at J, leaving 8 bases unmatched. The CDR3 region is CASSYGTIGQTQYF. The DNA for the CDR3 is TGTGCCAGCAGCTACGGGACTATCGGGCAGACCCAGTACTTC.

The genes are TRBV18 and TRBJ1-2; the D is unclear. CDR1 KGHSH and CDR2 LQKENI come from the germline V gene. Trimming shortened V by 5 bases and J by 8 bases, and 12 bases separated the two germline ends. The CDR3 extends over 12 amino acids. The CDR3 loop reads CASSDLAAGYTF. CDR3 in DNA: TGTGCCAGCTCAGACCTAGCAGCCGGCTACACCTTC.

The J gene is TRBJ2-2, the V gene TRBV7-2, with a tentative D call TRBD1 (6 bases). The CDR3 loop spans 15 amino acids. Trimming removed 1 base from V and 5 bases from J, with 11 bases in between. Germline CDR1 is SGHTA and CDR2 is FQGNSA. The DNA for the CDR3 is TGTGCCAGCAGCTTAGGGACAGTTCGGACCGGGGAGCTGTTTTTT. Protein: CASSLGTVRTGELFF.

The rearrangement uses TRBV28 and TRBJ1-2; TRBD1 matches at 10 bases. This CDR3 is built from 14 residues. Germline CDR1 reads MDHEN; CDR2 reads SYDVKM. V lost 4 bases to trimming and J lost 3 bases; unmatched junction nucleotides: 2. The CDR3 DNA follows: TGTGCCAGCAGTTCTGGACAGGGGGACTATGGCTACACCTTC. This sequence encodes CASSSGQGDYGYTF.

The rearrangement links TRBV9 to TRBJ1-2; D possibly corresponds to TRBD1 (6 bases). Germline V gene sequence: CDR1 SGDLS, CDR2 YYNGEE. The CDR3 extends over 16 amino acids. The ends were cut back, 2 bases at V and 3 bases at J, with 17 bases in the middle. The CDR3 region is CASSVNTGPADYGYTF. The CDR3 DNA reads TGTGCCAGCAGCGTTAACACAGGGCCGGCGGACTATGGCTACACCTTC.

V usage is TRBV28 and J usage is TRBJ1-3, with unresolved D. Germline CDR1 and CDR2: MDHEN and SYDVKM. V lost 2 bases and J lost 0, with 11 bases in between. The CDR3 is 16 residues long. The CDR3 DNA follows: TGTGCCAGCAGTTTAGCTTCGGGATTCTCTGGAAACACCATATATTTT. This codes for CASSLASGFSGNTIYF.

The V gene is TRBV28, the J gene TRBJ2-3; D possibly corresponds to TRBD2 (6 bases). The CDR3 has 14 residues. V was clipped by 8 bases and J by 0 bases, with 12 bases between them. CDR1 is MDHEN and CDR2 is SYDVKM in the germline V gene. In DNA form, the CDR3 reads TGTGCCAGCCGGGGGATTCGGAGCACAGATACGCAGTATTTT. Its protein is CASRGIRSTDTQYF.

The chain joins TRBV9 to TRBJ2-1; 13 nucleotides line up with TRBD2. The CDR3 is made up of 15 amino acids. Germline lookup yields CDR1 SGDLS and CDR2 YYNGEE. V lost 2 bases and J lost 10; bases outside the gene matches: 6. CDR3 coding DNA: TGTGCCAGCAGCGTTGGACTAGCGGGAGCCCAAGAGCAGTTCTTC. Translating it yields CASSVGLAGAQEQFF.

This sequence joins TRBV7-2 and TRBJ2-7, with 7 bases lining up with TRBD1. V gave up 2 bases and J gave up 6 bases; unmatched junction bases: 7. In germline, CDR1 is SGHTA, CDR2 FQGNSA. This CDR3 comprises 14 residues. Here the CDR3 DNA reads TGTGCCAGCAGCTTAACCGGACAGGTAACCGAGCAGTACTTC. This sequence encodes CASSLTGQVTEQYF.

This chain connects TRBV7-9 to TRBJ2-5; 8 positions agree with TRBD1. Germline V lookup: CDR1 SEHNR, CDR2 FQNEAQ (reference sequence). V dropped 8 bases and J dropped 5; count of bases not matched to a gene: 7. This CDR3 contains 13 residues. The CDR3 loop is CASRGQGRETQYF. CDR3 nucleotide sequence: TGTGCCAGCCGCGGACAGGGACGGGAGACCCAGTACTTC.

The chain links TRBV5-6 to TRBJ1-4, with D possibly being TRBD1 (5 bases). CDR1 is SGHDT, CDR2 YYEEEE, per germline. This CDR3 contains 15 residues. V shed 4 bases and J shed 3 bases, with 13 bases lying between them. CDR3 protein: CASSPGDVSNEKLFF. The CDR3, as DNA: TGTGCCAGCAGCCCGGGGGACGTATCTAATGAAAAACTGTTTTTT.

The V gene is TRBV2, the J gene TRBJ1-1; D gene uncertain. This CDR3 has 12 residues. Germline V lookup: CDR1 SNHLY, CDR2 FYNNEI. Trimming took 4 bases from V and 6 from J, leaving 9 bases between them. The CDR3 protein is CASSGGYPEAFF. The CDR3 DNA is TGTGCCAGCAGTGGAGGCTACCCTGAAGCTTTCTTT.

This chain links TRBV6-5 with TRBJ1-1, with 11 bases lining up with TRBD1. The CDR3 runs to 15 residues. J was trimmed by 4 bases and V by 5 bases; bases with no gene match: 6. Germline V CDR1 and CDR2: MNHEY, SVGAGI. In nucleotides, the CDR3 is TGTGCCAGCAGTCAATGGACAGGGGGCCTCACTGAAGCTTTCTTT. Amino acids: CASSQWTGGLTEAFF.

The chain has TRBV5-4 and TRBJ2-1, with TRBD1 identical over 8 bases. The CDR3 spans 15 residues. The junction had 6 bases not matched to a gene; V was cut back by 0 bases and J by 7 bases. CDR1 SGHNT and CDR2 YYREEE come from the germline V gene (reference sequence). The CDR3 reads CASSLGDRTGNEQFF. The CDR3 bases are TGTGCCAGCAGCTTGGGCGACCGGACAGGGAATGAGCAGTTCTTC.